Below are 4 T cell receptor beta chains sequenced from a single sample in a study of T cells in Graves' hyperthyroidism and ophthalmopathy. Amplification of TCR beta CDR3 regions was performed using RNA transcripts as template. An initial round of RT-PCR targeting the TCR CDR3 relied on the HTBI primer set. Each CDR3 protein is one row after TCRdb ran MiXCR on the multiplex PCR reads. The sample carries some 400,000 distinct CDR3 sequences, 15% to 20% recorded once. Sequenced input: blood. Every receptor here comes from a woman aged 18-35 years with Graves' hyperthyroidism.

The table lists this clonotype with many counts. The V call is TRBV12-3 or TRBV12-4, the J call TRBJ1-3; possible D gene TRBD1, 6 bases. The CDR3 extends over 13 amino acids. Trimming took off 8 bases at V and 2 bases at J, with 10 bases between the two ends. The CDR3 nucleotides read TGTGCCAGCGCGTGGGGGCCTGGAAACACCATATATTTT. Translated: CASAWGPGNTIYF.

There are many counts of this clonotype. A junction boundary mismatches the germline segment, possibly from a read error. This rearrangement joins TRBV20-1 to TRBJ2-5, with a tentative D call TRBD2 (6 bases). The length of the CDR3 is 14 residues. Per the germline V gene, CDR1 is DFQATT and CDR2 is SNEGSKA (reference sequence). The CDR3 reads CGASFWDSGETQYF. The CDR3 nucleotides are TGCGGTGCTAGTTTCTGGGATAGCGGTGAGACCCAGTACTTC.

The sample holds many counts of this clonotype. The chain is built from TRBV20-1 and TRBJ1-5; 9 bases fit TRBD1. J lost 6 bases, V lost 6 bases, and 6 bases had no gene match. Germline CDR1 and CDR2: DFQATT and SNEGSKA (reference sequence). This CDR3 is built from 13 residues. CDR3: CSATTGGSQPQHF. As DNA, the CDR3 is TGCAGTGCGACCACAGGGGGCAGTCAGCCCCAGCATTTT.

Only a few counts were recorded for this clonotype. The V call is TRBV7-2, the J call TRBJ2-5; TRBD2 matches at 8 bases. This CDR3 is built from 15 residues. Unmatched junction bases numbered 5, after V lost 1 base and J lost 4 bases. CDR1 and CDR2 from the germline V gene are SGHTA and FQGNSA. The CDR3 coding sequence is TGTGCCAGCAGCTTAGGAAGCGGGAGCGCAGAGACCCAGTACTTC. Its protein product is CASSLGSGSAETQYF. Supplemented by reference TRBV7-2 and TRBJ2-5, the full variable domain reads GAGVSQSPSNKVTEKGKDVELRCDPISGHTALYWYRQSLGQGLEFLIYFQGNSAPDKSGLPSDRFSAERTGGSVSTLTIQRTQQEDSAVYLCASSLGSGSAETQYFGPGTRLLVL.